This TCR beta chain originates from a study of blood T cell repertoires in COVID-19. Study-wide context: Acute and convalescent COVID-19 samples came from the United States, Italy and Spain. The analysed material was cDNA or gDNA that came from T cells, B-cell-depleted T cells, or PBMCs.

CDR3 length equals 12 residues. Germline values: CDR1 SGHRS, CDR2 YFSETQ. The germline V and J ends were trimmed by 3 bases and 10 bases, with 11 bases remaining between them. Followed longitudinally, the Seattle patients had been enrolled during active infection. Per the original data handling: Reference gene primer amplification gave nucleated cell count estimates. Generated by immunoSEQ multiplex PCR, the TCRdb table keeps only in-frame clones and is missing some. D and trimming come from the DNA, and the V and J calls and clone size come from that table. This table has some 62,000 clones, around 80% appearing once.

The chain recombines TRBV5-1 with TRBJ2-1; a possible D gene is TRBD1 (6 bases). This receptor was obtained from a man aged 55 to 70 with COVID-19, enrolled during active disease. Sequencing input: peripheral blood. CDR3 amino acids: CASSSHREEQFF. CDR3 nucleotides: TGCGCCAGCAGCTCCCACAGGGAAGAGCAGTTCTTC.